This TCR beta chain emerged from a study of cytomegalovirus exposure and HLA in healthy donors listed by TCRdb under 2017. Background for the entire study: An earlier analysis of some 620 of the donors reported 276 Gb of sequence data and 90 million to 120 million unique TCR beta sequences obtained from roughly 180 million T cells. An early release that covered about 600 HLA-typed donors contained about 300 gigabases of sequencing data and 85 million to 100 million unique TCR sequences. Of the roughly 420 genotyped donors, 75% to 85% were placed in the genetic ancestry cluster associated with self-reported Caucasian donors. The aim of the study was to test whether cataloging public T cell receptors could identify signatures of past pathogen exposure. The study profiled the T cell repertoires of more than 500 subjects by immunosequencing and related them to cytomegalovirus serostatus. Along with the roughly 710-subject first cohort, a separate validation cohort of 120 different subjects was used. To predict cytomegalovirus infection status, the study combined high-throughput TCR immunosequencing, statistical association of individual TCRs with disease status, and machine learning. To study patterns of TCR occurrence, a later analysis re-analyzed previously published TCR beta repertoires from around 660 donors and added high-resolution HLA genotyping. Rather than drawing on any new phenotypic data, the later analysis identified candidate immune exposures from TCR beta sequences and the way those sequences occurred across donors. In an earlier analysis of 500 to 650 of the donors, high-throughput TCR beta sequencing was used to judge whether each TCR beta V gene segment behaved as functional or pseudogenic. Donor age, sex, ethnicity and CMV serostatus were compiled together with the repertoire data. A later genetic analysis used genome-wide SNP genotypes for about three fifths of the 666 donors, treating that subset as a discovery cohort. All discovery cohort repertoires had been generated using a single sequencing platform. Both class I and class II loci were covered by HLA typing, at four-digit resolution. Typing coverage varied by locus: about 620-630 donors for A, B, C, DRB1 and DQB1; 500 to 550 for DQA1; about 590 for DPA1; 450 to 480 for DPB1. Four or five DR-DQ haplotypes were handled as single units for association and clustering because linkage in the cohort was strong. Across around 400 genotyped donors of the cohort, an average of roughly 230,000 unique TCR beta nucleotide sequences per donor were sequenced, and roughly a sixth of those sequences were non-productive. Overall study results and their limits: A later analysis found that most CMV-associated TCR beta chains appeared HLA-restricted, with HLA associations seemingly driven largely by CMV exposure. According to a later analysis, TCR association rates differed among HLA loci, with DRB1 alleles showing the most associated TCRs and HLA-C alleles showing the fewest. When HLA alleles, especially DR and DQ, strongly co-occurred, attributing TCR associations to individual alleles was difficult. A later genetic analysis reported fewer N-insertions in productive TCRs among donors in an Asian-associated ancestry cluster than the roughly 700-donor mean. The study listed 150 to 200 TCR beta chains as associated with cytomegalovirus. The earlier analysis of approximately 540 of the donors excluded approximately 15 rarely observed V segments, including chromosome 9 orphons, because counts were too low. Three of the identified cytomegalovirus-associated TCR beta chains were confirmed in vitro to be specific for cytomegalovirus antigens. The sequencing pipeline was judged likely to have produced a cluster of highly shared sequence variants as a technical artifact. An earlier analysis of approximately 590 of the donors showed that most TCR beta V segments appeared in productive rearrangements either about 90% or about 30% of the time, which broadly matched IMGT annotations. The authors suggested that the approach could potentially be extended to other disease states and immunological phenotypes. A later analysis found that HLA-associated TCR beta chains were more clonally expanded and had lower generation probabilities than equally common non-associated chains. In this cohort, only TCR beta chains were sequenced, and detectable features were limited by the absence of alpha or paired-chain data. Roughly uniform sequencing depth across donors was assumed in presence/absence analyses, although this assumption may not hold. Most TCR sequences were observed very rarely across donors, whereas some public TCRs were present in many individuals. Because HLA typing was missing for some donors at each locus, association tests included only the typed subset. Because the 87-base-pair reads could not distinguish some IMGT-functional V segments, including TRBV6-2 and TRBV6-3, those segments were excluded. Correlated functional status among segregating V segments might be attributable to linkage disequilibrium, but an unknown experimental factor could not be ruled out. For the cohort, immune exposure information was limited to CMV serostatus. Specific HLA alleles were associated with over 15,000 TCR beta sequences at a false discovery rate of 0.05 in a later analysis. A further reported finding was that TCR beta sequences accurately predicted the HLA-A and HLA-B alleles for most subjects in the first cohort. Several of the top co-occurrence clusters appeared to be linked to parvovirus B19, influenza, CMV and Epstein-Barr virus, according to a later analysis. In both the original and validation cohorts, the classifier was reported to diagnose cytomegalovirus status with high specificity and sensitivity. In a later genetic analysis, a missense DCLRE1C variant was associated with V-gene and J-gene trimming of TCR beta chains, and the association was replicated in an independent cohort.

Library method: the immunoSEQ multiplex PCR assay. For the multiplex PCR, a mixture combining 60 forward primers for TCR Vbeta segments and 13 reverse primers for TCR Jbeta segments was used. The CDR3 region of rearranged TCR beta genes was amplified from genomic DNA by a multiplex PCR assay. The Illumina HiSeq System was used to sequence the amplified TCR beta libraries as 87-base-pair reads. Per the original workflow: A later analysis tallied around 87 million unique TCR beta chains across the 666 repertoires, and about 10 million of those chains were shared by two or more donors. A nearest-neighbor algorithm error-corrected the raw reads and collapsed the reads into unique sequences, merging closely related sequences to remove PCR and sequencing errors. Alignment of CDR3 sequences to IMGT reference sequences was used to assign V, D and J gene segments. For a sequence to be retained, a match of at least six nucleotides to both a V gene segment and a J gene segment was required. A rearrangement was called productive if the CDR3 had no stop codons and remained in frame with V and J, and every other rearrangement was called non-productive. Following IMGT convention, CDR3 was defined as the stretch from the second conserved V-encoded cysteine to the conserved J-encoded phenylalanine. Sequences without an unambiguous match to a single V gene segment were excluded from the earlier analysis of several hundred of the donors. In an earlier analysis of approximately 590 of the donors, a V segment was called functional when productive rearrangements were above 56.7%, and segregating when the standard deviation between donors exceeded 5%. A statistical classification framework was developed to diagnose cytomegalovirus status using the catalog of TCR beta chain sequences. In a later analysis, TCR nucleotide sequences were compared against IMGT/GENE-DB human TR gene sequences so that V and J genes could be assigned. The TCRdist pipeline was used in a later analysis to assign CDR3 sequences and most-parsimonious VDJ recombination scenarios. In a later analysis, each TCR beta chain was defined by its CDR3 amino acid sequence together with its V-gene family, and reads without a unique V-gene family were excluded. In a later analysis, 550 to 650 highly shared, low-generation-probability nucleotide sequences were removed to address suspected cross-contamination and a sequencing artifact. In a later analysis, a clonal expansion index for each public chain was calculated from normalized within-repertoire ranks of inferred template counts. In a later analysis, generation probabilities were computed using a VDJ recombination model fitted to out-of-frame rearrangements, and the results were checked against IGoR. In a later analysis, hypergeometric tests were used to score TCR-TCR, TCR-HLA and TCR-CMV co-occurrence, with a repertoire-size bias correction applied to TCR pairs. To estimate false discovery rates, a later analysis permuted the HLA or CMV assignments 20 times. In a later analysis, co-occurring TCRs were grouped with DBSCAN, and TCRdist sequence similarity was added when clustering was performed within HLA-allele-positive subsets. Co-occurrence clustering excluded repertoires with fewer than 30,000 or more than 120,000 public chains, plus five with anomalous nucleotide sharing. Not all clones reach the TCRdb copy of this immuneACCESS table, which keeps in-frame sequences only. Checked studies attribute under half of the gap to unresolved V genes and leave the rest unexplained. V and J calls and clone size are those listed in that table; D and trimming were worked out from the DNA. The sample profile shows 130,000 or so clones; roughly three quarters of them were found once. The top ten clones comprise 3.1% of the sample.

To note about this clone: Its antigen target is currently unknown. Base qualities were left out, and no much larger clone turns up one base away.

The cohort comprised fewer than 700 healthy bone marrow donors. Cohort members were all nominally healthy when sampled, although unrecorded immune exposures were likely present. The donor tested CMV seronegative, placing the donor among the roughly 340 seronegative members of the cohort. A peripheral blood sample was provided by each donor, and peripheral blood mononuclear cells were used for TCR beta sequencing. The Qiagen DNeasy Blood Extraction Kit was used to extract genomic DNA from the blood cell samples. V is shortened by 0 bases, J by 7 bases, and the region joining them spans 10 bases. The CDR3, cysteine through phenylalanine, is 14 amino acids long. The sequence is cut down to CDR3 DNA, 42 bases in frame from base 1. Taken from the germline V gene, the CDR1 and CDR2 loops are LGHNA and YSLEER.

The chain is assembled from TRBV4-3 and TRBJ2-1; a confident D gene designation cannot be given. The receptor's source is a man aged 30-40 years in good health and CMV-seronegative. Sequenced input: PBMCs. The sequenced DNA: TGCGCCAGCAGCCAAGATAGGAGCCCTAATGAGCAGTTCTTC. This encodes CASSQDRSPNEQFF.